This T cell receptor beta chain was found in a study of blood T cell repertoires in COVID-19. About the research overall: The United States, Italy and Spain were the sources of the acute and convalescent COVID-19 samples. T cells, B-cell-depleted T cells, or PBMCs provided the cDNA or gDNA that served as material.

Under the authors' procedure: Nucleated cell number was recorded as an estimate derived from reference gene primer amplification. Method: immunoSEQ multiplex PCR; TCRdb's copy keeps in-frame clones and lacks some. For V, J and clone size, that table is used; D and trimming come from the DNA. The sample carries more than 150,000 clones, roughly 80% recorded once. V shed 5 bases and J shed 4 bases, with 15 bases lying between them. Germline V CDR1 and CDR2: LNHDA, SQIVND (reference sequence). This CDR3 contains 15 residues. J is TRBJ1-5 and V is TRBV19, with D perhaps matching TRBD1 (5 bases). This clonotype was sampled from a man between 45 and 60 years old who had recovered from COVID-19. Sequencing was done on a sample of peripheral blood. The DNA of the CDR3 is TGTGCCAGTAGTCAGGGCGCCCCTTTTAATCAGCCCCAGCATTTT. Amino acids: CASSQGAPFNQPQHF. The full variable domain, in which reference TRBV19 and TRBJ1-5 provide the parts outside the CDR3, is DGGITQSPKYLFRKEGQNVTLSCEQNLNHDAMYWYRQDPGQGLRLIYYSQIVNDFQKGDIAEGYSVSREKKESFPLTVTSAQKNPTAFYLCASSQGAPFNQPQHFGDGTRLSIL.